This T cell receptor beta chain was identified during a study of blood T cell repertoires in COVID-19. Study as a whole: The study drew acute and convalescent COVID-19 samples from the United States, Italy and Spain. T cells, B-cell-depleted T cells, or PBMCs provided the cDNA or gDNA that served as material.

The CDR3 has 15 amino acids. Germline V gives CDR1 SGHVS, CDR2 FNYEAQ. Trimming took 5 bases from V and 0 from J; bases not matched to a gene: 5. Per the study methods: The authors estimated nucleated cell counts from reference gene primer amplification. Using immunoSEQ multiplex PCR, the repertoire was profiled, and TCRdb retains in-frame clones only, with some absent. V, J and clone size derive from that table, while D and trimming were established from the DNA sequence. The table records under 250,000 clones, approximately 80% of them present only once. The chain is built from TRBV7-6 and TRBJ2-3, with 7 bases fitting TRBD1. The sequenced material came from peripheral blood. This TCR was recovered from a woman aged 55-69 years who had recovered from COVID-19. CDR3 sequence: CASSLRQGSTDTQYF. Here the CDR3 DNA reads TGTGCCAGCAGCCTCCGACAGGGTAGCACAGATACGCAGTATTTT.